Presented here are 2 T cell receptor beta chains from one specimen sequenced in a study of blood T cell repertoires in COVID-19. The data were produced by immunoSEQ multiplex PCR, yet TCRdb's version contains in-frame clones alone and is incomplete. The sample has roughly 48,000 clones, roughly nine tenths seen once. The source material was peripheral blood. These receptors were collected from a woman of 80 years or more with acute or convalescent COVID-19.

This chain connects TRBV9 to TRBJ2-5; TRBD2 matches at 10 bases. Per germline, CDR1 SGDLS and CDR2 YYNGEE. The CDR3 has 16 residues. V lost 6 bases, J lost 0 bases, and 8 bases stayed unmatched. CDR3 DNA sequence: TGTGCCAGCAATTCGAAGCTAGCGGGGGACCAAGAGACCCAGTACTTC. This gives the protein CASNSKLAGDQETQYF.

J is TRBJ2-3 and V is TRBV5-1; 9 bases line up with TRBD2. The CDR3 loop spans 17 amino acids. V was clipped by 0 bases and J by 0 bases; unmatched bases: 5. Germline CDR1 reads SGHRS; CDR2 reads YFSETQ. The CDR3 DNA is TGCGCCAGCAGCTTGGCAAGCGGGGGGACTAGCACAGATACGCAGTATTTT. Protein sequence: CASSLASGGTSTDTQYF.